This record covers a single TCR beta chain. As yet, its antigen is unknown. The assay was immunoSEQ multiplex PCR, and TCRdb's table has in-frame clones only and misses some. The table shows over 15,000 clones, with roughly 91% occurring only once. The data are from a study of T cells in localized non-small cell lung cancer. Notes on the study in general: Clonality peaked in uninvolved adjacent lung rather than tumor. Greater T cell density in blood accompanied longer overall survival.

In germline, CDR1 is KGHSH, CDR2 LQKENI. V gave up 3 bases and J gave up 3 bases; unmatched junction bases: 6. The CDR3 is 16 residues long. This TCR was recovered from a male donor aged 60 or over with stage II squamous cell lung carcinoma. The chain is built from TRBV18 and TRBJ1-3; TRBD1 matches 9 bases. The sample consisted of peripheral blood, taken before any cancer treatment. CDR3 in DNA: TGTGCCAGCTCACCGACGGGACAGGGATATGGAAACACCATATATTTT. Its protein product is CASSPTGQGYGNTIYF.